The entry below describes one T cell receptor beta chain. Its antigen is as yet unknown. This entry belongs to a study of T cell responses to AZD1222 COVID-19 vaccine. Study observations and caveats: The sample set comprised mostly white British donors with more females, and clonal diversity was possibly underestimated. Spike-specific TCR breadth and depth both grew after two AZD1222 doses. The span of vaccine-associated CD4 TCRs extended across spike, with dominance at 160-218 and 743-854.

Germline V lookup: CDR1 MDHEN, CDR2 SYDVKM. Losses at the gene ends were 3 bases for V and 4 bases for J; bases not matched to a gene: 3. The CDR3 has 16 amino acids. Assay: immunoSEQ multiplex PCR; the TCRdb copy retains only in-frame clones and omits some. The table records more than 95,000 clones, about 89% of them present only once. The receptor comes from an adult who received the MenACWY meningococcal vaccine as a control. J is TRBJ2-3 and V is TRBV28; TRBD2 matches 14 bases. The specimen comprised peripheral blood, sampled 28 days after the second dose of the MenACWY control vaccine. The chain's CDR3 is CASSLTSGGAPDTQYF. The CDR3 DNA reads TGTGCCAGCAGTTTGACTAGCGGGGGGGCCCCAGATACGCAGTATTTT.